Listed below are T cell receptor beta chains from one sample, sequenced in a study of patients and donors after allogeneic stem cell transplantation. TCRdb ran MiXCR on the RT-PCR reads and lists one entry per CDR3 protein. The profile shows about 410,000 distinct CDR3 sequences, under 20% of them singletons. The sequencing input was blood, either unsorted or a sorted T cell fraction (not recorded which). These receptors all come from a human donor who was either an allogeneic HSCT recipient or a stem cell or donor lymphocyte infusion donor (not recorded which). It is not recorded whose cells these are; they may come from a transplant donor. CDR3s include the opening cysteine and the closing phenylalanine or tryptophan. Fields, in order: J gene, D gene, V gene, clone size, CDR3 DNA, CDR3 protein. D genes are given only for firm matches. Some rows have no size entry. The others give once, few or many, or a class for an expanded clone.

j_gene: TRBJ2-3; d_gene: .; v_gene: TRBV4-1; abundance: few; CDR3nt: TGCGCCAGCAGCATCTCCAATCGTTTGGATACGCAGTATTTT; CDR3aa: CASSISNRLDTQYF
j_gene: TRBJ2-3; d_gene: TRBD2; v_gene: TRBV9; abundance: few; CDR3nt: TGTGCCAGCAGCGGTATAGCGGGAGGGGGCACAGATACGCAGTATTTT; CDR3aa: CASSGIAGGGTDTQYF
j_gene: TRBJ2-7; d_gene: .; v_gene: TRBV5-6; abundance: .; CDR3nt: TGTGCCAGCAGCCGAGGGACCTACCGGGAGCAGTACTTC; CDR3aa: CASSRGTYREQYF
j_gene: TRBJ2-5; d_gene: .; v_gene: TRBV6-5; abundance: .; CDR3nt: TGTGCCAGCAGTCAGCCCAAGGAGACCCAGTACTTC; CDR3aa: CASSQPKETQYF
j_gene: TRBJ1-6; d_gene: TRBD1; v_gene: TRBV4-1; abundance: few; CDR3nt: TGCGCCAGCAGCCAATGGACAGGCGGTTCACCCCTCCACTTT; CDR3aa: CASSQWTGGSPLHF
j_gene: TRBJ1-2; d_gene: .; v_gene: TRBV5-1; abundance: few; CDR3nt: TGCGCCAGCAGCTCCCAGTTTCGGGGATCTAACTATGGCTACACCTTC; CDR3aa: CASSSQFRGSNYGYTF
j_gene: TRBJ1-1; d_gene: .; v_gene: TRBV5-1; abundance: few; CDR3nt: TGCGCCAGTCGGCAGGGGAGCCTCGGCACTGAAGCTTTCTTT; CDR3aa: CASRQGSLGTEAFF
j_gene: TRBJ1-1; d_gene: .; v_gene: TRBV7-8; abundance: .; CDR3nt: TGTGCCAGCAGCTTTCGTTTATTGAACACTGAAGCTTTCTTT; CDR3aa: CASSFRLLNTEAFF
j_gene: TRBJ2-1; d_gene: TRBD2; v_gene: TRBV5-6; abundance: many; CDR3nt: TGTGCCAGCAGCTTGTTCGGTAGCGGGAGGTTCTCCTACAATGAGCAGTTCTTC; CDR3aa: CASSLFGSGRFSYNEQFF
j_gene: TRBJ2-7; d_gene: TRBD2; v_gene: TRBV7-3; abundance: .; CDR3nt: TGTGCCAGCAGCACCGGACTAGCGGGAGTCGCCGAGCAGTACTTC; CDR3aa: CASSTGLAGVAEQYF
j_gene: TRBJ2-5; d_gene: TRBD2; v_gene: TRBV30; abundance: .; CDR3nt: TGTGCCTGGAGTGCGGGACTGACTAGCGTGGAGACCCAGTACTTC; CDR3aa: CAWSAGLTSVETQYF
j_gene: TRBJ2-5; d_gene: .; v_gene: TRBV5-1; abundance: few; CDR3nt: TGCGCCAGCACCTTCGGCTCAAAAGAGACCCAGTACTTC; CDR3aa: CASTFGSKETQYF
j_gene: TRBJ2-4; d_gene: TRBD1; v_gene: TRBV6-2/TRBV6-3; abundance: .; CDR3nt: TGTGCCAGCACGGCCTCGGGGACAGGGGCGGACATTCAGTACTTC; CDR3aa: CASTASGTGADIQYF
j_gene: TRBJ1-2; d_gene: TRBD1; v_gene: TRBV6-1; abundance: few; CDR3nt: TGTGCCAGCAGACCCGGGACAGGGAAGGTCCATGGCTACACCTTC; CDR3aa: CASRPGTGKVHGYTF
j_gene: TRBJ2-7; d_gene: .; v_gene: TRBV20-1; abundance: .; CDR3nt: TGCAGTGCTAGCATTTCGGAGACAGGGCAGTACTTC; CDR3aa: CSASISETGQYF
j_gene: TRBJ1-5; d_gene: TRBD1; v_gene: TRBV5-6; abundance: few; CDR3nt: TGTGCCAGCAGCTCCGGACAGGTTAGCAATCAGCCCCAGCATTTT; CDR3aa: CASSSGQVSNQPQHF
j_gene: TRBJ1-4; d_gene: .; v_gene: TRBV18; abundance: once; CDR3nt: TGTGCCAGCTCATCGCTTGCAACTAATGAAAAACTGTTTTTT; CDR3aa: CASSSLATNEKLFF
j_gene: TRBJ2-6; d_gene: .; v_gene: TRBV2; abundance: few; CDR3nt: TGTGCCAGCAGTGTTAACTCTGGGGCCAACGTCCTGACTTTC; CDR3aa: CASSVNSGANVLTF
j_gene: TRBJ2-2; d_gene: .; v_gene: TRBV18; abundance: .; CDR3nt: TGTGCCAGCTCGGTTGGGTACACCGGGGAGCTGTTTTTT; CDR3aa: CASSVGYTGELFF
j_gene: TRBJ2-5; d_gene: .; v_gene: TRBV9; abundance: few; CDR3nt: TGTGCCAGCAGCGTAGGTGTGGGCCAAGAGACCCAGTACTTC; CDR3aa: CASSVGVGQETQYF
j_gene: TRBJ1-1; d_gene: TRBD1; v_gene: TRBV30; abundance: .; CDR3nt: TGTGCCTGGAGTGTACGACAGGGGAACACTGAAGCTTTCTTT; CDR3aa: CAWSVRQGNTEAFF
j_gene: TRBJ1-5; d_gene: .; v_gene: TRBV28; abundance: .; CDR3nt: TGTGCCAGCACCAGACGGCGGGTGAGCAATCAGCCCCAGCATTTT; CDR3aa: CASTRRRVSNQPQHF
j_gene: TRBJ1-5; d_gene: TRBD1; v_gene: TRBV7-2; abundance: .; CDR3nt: TGTGCCAGCAGCCCCCTGCGGACAGGGGGGAGCAATCAGCCCCAGCATTTT; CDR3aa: CASSPLRTGGSNQPQHF
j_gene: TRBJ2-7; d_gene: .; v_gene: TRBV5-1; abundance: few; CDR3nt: TGCGCCAGCAGCTTGGCCCAAAACGAGCAGTACTTC; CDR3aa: CASSLAQNEQYF
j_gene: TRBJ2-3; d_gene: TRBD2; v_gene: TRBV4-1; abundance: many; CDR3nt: TGCGCCAGCAGCCAGAGGCTAGCGGGGGATACGCAGTATTTT; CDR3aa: CASSQRLAGDTQYF
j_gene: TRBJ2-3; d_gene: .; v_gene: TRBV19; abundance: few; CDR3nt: TGTGCCAGTAGTGAGGCGGTGGTAACAGATACGCAGTATTTT; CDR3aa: CASSEAVVTDTQYF
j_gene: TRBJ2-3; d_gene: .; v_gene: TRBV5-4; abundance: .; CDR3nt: TGTGCCAGCAGCCAAGAGTGGGGGTCAGATACGCAGTATTTT; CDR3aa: CASSQEWGSDTQYF
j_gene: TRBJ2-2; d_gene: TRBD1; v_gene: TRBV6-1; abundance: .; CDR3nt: TGTGCCAGCAAGGACAGGGTTGGTCCCGGGGAGCTGTTTTTT; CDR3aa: CASKDRVGPGELFF
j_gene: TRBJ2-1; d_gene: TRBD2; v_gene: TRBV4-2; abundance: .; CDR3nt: TGTGCCAGCAGCCAAGTCATTCGACTAGCGCACAGCAATGAGCAGTTCTTC; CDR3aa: CASSQVIRLAHSNEQFF
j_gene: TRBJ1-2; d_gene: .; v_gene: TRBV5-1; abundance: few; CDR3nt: TGCGCCAGCAGCTGGGAACCCGGAGGGTATGGCTACACCTTC; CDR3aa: CASSWEPGGYGYTF